A selection of T cell receptor beta chains follows, all from one sample in a study of cytomegalovirus exposure and HLA in healthy donors. The repertoire was sequenced with immunoSEQ multiplex PCR; TCRdb's copy has only in-frame clones and lacks some. Of about 180,000 clones in the sample, 75% were seen once. Sequenced sample: PBMCs. The receptors were sampled from a male donor in good health and CMV-seronegative. The CDR3 runs from the conserved cysteine through the conserved F or W. Each record gives: D gene, V gene, CDR3 length, J gene, clone size, CDR3 protein, CDR3 DNA. The D gene is left open where the match is weak. Clone size is stated in some rows and not others, as once, few, many or a class when expanded.

d_call: -
v_call: TRBV19
cdr3_length: 15
j_call: TRBJ1-4
clone_size: once
cdr3_aa: CASKDTVKFNEKLFF
cdr3_nt: TGTGCCAGTAAAGATACAGTTAAATTTAATGAAAAACTGTTTTTT

d_call: -
v_call: TRBV28
cdr3_length: 16
j_call: TRBJ1-2
clone_size: -
cdr3_aa: CASSHPTDPGNYGYTF
cdr3_nt: TGTGCCAGCAGTCATCCCACGGACCCGGGGAACTATGGCTACACCTTC

d_call: TRBD1
v_call: TRBV28
cdr3_length: 14
j_call: TRBJ1-5
clone_size: -
cdr3_aa: CASSLPGQYQPQHF
cdr3_nt: TGTGCCAGCAGTCTCCCGGGACAGTATCAGCCCCAGCATTTT

d_call: -
v_call: TRBV6-5
cdr3_length: 14
j_call: TRBJ1-2
clone_size: few
cdr3_aa: CASSYSPGRHGYTF
cdr3_nt: TGTGCCAGCAGTTACTCGCCAGGGAGGCATGGCTACACCTTC

d_call: -
v_call: TRBV6-6
cdr3_length: 13
j_call: TRBJ1-1
clone_size: -
cdr3_aa: CASIRSGNTEAFF
cdr3_nt: TGTGCCAGCATCCGCTCCGGGAACACTGAAGCTTTCTTT

d_call: TRBD1
v_call: TRBV30
cdr3_length: 15
j_call: TRBJ1-2
clone_size: few
cdr3_aa: CAWRGGLGANYGYTF
cdr3_nt: TGTGCCTGGAGAGGGGGCCTGGGCGCTAACTATGGCTACACCTTC

d_call: -
v_call: TRBV27
cdr3_length: 13
j_call: TRBJ1-3
clone_size: -
cdr3_aa: CASSSGIGNTIYF
cdr3_nt: TGTGCCAGCAGTTCAGGGATTGGAAACACCATATATTTT

d_call: -
v_call: TRBV5-1
cdr3_length: 12
j_call: TRBJ2-3
clone_size: few
cdr3_aa: CASTDLTDTQYF
cdr3_nt: TGCGCCAGCACGGACTTAACAGATACGCAGTATTTT

d_call: -
v_call: TRBV30
cdr3_length: 14
j_call: TRBJ1-5
clone_size: -
cdr3_aa: CAWSVLGANQPQHF
cdr3_nt: TGTGCCTGGAGTGTACTGGGGGCTAATCAGCCCCAGCATTTT

d_call: -
v_call: TRBV19
cdr3_length: 10
j_call: TRBJ1-5
clone_size: few
cdr3_aa: CASGRGPQHF
cdr3_nt: TGTGCCTCGGGGCGGGGGCCCCAGCATTTT

d_call: -
v_call: TRBV25-1
cdr3_length: 12
j_call: TRBJ1-4
clone_size: few
cdr3_aa: CASSDINEKLFF
cdr3_nt: TGTGCCAGCAGTGATATTAATGAAAAACTGTTTTTT

d_call: -
v_call: TRBV19
cdr3_length: 15
j_call: TRBJ1-5
clone_size: -
cdr3_aa: CASMGRDGFNQPQHF
cdr3_nt: TGTGCCAGTATGGGGAGGGACGGATTCAATCAGCCCCAGCATTTT

d_call: -
v_call: TRBV9
cdr3_length: 15
j_call: TRBJ1-2
clone_size: few
cdr3_aa: CASSVAWRWGYGYTF
cdr3_nt: TGTGCCAGCAGCGTAGCTTGGAGGTGGGGATATGGCTACACCTTC

d_call: TRBD1
v_call: TRBV5-1
cdr3_length: 14
j_call: TRBJ2-7
clone_size: -
cdr3_aa: CASSPTGFVSEQYF
cdr3_nt: TGCGCCAGCAGCCCGACAGGGTTTGTCTCCGAGCAGTACTTC

d_call: TRBD2
v_call: TRBV11-2
cdr3_length: 16
j_call: TRBJ2-1
clone_size: -
cdr3_aa: CASSLSPAGGNNEQFF
cdr3_nt: TGTGCCAGCAGCTTAAGCCCAGCGGGGGGAAACAATGAGCAGTTCTTC

d_call: TRBD1
v_call: TRBV4-1
cdr3_length: 17
j_call: TRBJ1-5
clone_size: -
cdr3_aa: CASSQGGAGGNNQPQHF
cdr3_nt: TGCGCCAGCAGCCAAGGGGGAGCAGGGGGTAATAATCAGCCCCAGCATTTT

d_call: TRBD1
v_call: TRBV30
cdr3_length: 13
j_call: TRBJ1-1
clone_size: -
cdr3_aa: CAWRPDRPTEAFF
cdr3_nt: TGTGCCTGGAGGCCGGACAGGCCTACTGAAGCTTTCTTT

d_call: -
v_call: TRBV12-5
cdr3_length: 13
j_call: TRBJ1-5
clone_size: -
cdr3_aa: CASGVTANQPQHF
cdr3_nt: TGTGCTAGTGGGGTGACAGCCAATCAGCCCCAGCATTTT